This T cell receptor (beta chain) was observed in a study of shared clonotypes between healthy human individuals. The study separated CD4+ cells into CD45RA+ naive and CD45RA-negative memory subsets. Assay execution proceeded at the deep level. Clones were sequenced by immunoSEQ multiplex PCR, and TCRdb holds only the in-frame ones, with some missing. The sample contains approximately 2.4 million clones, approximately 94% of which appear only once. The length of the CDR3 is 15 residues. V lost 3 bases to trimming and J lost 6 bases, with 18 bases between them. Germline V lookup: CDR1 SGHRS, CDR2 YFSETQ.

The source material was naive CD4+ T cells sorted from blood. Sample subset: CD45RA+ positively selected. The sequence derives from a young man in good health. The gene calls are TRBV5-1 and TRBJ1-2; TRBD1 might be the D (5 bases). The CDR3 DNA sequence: TGCGCCAGCAGCTGGCCGACGGGGCCTCAAGATGGCTACACCTTC. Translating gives CASSWPTGPQDGYTF.